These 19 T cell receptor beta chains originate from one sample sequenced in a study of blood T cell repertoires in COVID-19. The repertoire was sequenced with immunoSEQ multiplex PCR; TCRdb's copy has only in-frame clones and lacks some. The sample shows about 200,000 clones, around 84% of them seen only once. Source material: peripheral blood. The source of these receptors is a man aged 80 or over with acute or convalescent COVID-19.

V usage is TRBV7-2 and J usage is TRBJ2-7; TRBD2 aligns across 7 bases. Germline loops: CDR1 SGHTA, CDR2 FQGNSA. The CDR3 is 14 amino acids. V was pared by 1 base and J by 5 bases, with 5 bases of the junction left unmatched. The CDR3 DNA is TGTGCCAGCAGCTTAGGCGGGAGTGTAGACGAGCAGTACTTC. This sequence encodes CASSLGGSVDEQYF.

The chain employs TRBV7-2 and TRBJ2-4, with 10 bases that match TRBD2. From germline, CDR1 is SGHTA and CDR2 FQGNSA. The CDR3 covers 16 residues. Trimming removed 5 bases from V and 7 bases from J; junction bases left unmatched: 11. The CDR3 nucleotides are TGTGCCAGCAGCCCAGGTCCAGCGGGAGGGGATAACATTCAGTACTTC. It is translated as CASSPGPAGGDNIQYF.

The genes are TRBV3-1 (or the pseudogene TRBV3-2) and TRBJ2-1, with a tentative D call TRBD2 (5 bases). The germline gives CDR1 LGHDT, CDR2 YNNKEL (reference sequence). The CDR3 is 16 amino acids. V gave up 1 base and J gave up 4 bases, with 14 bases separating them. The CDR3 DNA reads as TGTGCCAGCAGCCAAGTCGCGGGCCGCAGTTACAATGAGCAGTTCTTC. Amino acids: CASSQVAGRSYNEQFF.

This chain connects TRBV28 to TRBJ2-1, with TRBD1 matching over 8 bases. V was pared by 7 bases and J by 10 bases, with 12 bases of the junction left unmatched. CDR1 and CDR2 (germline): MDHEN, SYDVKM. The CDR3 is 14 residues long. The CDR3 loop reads CASTKTGAEKEQFF. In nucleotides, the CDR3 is TGTGCCAGCACCAAGACAGGGGCTGAAAAGGAGCAGTTCTTC.

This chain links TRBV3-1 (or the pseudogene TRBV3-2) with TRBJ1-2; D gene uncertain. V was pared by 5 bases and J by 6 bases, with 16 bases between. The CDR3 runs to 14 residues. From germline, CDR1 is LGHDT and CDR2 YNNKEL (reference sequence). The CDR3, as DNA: TGTGCCAGCAGCTACGGACGGACTCCGAATGGCTACACCTTC. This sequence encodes CASSYGRTPNGYTF.

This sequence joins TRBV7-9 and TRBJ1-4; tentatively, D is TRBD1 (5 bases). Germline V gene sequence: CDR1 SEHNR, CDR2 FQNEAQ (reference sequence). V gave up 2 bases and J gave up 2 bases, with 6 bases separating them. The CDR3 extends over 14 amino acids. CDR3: CASSLRGTNEKLFF. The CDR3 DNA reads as TGTGCCAGCAGCTTACGGGGGACTAATGAAAAACTGTTTTTT.

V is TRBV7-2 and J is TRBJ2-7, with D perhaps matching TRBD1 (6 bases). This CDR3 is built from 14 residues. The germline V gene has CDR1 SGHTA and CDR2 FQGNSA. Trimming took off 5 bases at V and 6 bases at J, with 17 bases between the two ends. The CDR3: CASSQSRFRGEQYF. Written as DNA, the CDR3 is TGTGCCAGCAGCCAAAGCAGGTTCAGGGGCGAGCAGTACTTC. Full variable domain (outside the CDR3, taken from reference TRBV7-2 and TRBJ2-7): GAGVSQSPSNKVTEKGKDVELRCDPISGHTALYWYRQSLGQGLEFLIYFQGNSAPDKSGLPSDRFSAERTGGSVSTLTIQRTQQEDSAVYLCASSQSRFRGEQYFGPGTRLTVT.

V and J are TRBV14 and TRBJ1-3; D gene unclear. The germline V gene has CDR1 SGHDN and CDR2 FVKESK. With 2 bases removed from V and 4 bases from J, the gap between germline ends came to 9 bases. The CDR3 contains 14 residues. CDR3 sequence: CASSQNSQGNTIYF. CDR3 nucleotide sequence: TGTGCCAGCAGCCAAAATTCCCAGGGAAACACCATATATTTT.

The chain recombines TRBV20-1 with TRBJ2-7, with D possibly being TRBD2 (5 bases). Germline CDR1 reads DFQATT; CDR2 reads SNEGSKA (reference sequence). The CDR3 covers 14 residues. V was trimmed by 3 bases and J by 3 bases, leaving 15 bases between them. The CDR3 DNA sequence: TGCAGTGCTAGTAGGCTAACTGGAGGCTACGAGCAGTACTTC. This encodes CSASRLTGGYEQYF.

The CDR3 coding sequence is TGTGCCAGCAGACTTAAGCAGGGAAAGAACACTGAAGCTTTCTTT. This translates into CASRLKQGKNTEAFF. V is TRBV28 and J is TRBJ1-1, with a possible D match to TRBD1 (5 bases). This CDR3 spans 15 amino acids. Trimming stripped 6 bases from V and 1 base from J, with 15 bases between. Germline values: CDR1 MDHEN, CDR2 SYDVKM.

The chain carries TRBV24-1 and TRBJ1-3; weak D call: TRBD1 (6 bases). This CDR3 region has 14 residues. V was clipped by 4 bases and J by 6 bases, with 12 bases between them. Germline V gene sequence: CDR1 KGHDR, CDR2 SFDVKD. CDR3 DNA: TGTGCCACCAGTGACTCCGGGACATCAAACACCATATATTTT. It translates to CATSDSGTSNTIYF.

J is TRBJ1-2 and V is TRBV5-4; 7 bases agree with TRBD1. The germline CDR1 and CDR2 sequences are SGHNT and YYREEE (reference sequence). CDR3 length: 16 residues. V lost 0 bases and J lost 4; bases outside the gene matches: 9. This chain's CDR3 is CASSLGQGVSIYGYTF. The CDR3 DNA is TGTGCCAGCAGCTTGGGGCAGGGGGTTTCGATCTATGGCTACACCTTC. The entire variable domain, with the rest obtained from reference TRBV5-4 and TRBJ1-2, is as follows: ETGVTQSPTHLIKTRGQQVTLRCSSQSGHNTVSWYQQALGQGPQFIFQYYREEENGRGNFPPRFSGLQFPNYSSELNVNALELDDSALYLCASSLGQGVSIYGYTFGSGTRLTVV.

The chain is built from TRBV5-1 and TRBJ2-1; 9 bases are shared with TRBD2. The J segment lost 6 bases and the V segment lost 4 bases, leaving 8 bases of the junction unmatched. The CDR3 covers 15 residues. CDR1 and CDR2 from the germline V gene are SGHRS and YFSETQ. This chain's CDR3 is CASSTEPLAGNEQFF. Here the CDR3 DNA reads TGCGCCAGCAGCACCGAGCCACTAGCGGGCAATGAGCAGTTCTTC.

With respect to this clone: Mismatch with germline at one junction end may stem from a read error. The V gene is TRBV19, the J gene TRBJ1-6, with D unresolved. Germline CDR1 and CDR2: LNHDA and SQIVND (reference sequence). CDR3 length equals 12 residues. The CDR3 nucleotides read TGTGCCGGCGGTGCCTACAATTCACCCCTCCACTTT. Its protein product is CAGGAYNSPLHF.

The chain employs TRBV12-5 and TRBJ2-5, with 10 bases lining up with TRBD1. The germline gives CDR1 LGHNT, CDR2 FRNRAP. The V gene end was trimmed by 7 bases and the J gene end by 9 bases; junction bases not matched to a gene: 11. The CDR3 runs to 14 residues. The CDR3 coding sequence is TGTGCTAGTGCCGGGGACAGGGGCCAGGGGGCCCAGTACTTC. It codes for CASAGDRGQGAQYF.

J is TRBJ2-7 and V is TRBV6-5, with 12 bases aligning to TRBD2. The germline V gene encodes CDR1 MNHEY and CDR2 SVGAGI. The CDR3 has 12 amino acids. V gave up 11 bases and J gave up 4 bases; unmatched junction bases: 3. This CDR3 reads CAGGTSGYEQYF. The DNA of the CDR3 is TGTGCCGGCGGGACTAGCGGGTACGAGCAGTACTTC.

CDR3 in DNA: TGCGCCAGCAGCTTAAGCGGGAGGGACGATACGCAGTATTTT. The encoded protein is CASSLSGRDDTQYF. The rearrangement links TRBV5-1 to TRBJ2-3; 10 bases map to TRBD2. Per germline, CDR1 SGHRS and CDR2 YFSETQ. This CDR3 comprises 14 residues. The junction had 3 bases not matched to a gene; V was cut back by 2 bases and J by 6 bases.

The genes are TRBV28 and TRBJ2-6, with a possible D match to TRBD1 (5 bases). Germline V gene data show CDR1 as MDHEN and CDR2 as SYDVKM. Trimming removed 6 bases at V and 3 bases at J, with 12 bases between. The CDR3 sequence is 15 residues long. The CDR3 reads CASSPRDLGANVLTF. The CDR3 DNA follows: TGTGCCAGCAGCCCCAGGGATCTTGGGGCCAACGTCCTGACTTTC. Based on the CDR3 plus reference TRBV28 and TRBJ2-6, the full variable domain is DVKVTQSSRYLVKRTGEKVFLECVQDMDHENMFWYRQDPGLGLRLIYFSYDVKMKEKGDIPEGYSVSREKKERFSLILESASTNQTSMYLCASSPRDLGANVLTFGAGSRLTVL.

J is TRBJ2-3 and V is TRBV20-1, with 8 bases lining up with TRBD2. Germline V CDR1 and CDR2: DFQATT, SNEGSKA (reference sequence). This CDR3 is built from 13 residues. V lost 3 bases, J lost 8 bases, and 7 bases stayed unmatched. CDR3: CSASRESGSTQYF. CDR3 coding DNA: TGCAGTGCTAGTCGAGAAAGCGGGAGTACGCAGTATTTT.